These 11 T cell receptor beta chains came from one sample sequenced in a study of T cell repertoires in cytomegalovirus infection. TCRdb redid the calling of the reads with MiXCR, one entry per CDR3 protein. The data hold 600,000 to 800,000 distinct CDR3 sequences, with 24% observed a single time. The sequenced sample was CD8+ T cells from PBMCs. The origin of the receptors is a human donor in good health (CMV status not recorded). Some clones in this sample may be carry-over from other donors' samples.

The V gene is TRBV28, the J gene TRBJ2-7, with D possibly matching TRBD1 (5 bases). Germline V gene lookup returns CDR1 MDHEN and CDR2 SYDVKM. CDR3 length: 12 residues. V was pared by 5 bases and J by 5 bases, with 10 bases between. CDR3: CASSPDRDEQYV. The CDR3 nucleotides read TGTGCCAGCAGTCCTGACAGAGACGAGCAGTACGTC.

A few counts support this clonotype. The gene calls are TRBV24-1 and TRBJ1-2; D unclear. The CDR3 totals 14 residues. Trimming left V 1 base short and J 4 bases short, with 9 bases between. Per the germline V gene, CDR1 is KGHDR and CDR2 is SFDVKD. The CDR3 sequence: CATSDLRDTYGYTF. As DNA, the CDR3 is TGTGCCACCAGTGATTTACGGGATACCTATGGCTACACCTTC.

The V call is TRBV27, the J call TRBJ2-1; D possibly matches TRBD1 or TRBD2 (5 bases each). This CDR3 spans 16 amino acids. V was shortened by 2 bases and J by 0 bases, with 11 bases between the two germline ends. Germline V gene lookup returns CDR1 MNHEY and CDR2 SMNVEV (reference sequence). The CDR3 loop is CASSLDWGSSYNEQFF. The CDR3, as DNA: TGTGCCAGCAGTTTAGATTGGGGGAGCTCCTACAATGAGCAGTTCTTC.

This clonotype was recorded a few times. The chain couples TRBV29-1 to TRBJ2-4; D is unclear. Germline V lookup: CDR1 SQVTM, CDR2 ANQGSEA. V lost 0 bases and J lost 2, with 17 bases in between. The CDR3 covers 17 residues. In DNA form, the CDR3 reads TGCAGCGTTGAAGATACCGTGGACGCCACCTCCAAAAACATTCAGTACTTC. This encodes CSVEDTVDATSKNIQYF.

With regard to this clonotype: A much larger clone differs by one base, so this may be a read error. In DNA form, the CDR3 reads TGTGCCAACAGCCCGGGACAGGGAGCAGATACGCAGTATTTT. It is translated as CANSPGQGADTQYF. The chain employs TRBV7-2 and TRBJ2-3, with TRBD1 matching 9 bases. Germline V gene sequence: CDR1 SGHTA, CDR2 FQGNSA. CDR3 length: 14 amino acids. Drawing the rest from reference TRBV7-2 and TRBJ2-3, the complete variable domain is GAGVSQSPSNKVTEKGKDVELRCDPISGHTALYWYRQSLGQGLEFLIYFQGNSAPDKSGLPSDRFSAERTGGSVSTLTIQRTQQEDSAVYLCANSPGQGADTQYFGPGTRLTVL.

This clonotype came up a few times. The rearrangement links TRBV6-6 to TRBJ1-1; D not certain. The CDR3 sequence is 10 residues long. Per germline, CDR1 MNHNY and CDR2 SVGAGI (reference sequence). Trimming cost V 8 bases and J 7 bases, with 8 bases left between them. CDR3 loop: CASAGGEAFF. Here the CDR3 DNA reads TGTGCCAGCGCGGGCGGTGAAGCTTTCTTT.

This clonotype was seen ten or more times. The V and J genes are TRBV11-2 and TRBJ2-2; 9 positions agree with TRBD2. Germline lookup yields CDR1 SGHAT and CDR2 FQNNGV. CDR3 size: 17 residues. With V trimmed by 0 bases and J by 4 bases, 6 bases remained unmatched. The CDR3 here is CASSLDAAGGLTGELFF. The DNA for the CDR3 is TGTGCCAGCAGCTTAGATGCGGCGGGGGGGCTCACCGGGGAGCTGTTTTTT.

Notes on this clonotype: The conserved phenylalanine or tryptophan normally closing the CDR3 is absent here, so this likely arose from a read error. The CDR3 nucleotides are TGTGCCAGCAGCTTAAACACTTACGAGCAGTACATC. Amino acids: CASSLNTYEQYI. The rearrangement uses TRBV7-8 and TRBJ2-7; D remains unclear. Looked up from germline, CDR1 is SGHVS and CDR2 is FQNEAQ. The CDR3 has 12 amino acids. V gave up 2 bases and J gave up 4 bases, with 6 bases separating them.

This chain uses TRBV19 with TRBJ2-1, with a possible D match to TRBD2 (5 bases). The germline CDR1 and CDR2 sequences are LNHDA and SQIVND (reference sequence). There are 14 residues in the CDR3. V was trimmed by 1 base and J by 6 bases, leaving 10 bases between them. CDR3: CASSIVSAGNEQFF. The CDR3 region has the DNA TGTGCCAGTAGTATAGTCAGCGCGGGCAATGAGCAGTTCTTC.

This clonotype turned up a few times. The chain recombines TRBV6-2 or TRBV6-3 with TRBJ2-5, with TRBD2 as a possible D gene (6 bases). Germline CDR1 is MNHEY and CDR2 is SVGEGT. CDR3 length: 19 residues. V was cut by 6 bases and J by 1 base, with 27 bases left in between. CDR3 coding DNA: TGTGCCAGCAGCACCTCCGGGACTGAGGCATCCCGGCCCCAAGAGACCCAGTACTTC. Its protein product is CASSTSGTEASRPQETQYF.

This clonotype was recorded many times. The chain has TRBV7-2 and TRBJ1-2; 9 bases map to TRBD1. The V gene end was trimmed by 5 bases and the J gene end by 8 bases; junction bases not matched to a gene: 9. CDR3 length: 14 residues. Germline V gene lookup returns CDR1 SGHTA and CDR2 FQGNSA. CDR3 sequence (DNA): TGTGCCAGCAGCCGGGGACAGGGCCCACCCGGCTACACCTTC. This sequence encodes CASSRGQGPPGYTF.